At least ten counts were recorded for the clone carrying this T cell receptor (beta chain). Sample time point: blood at routine non-recurrence follow-up after resection. TCRdb recomputed calls from the 5' RACE reads with MiXCR, one row per CDR3 protein. The sample has 9,500 to 12,000 distinct CDR3 sequences; around 9.1% are singletons. This entry belongs to a study of spatial heterogeneity in lung cancer. V was shortened by 0 bases and J by 2 bases, with 8 bases between the two germline ends. Germline CDR1 reads LNHNV; CDR2 reads YYDKDF (reference sequence). This CDR3 is 15 amino acids long. The V and J genes are TRBV15 and TRBJ1-3; a weak D match, TRBD1 (5 bases). The sequence came from a female donor with early-stage non-small cell lung cancer. Sequenced here: PBMCs, sampled at follow-up. For the CDR3, the DNA is TGTGCCACCAGCAGAGATCGAGGGGCTGGAAACACCATATATTTT. It encodes CATSRDRGAGNTIYF.